This is a list of T cell receptor beta chains from one sample in a study of T-cell reconstitution after alpha-beta-depleted transplantation in children. TCRdb recomputed calls from the PCR reads with MiXCR, one row per CDR3 protein. The sample lists hundreds of thousands of distinct CDR3 sequences, about a tenth occurring once. The source material was PBMCs from the stem cell graft donor, sampled from the stem cell graft. These receptors were collected from a human donor who donated a stem cell graft to a child with SCID. CDR3s include the opening cysteine and the closing phenylalanine or tryptophan. The order of the fields is V gene, CDR3 length, J gene, CDR3 protein.

v_call: TRBV5-8
cdr3_length: 12
j_call: TRBJ2-1
cdr3_aa: CASSLLPLSQFF

v_call: TRBV18
cdr3_length: 15
j_call: TRBJ2-7
cdr3_aa: CASSLRQGATSEQYF

v_call: TRBV12-3/TRBV12-4
cdr3_length: 15
j_call: TRBJ1-5
cdr3_aa: CASSFEGQGDQPQHF

v_call: TRBV5-1
cdr3_length: 13
j_call: TRBJ1-2
cdr3_aa: CASRSTVGYGYTF

v_call: TRBV7-9
cdr3_length: 13
j_call: TRBJ1-4
cdr3_aa: CASSSGASEKLFF

v_call: TRBV12-3/TRBV12-4
cdr3_length: 15
j_call: TRBJ2-3
cdr3_aa: CASSFFPAGTDTQYF

v_call: TRBV28
cdr3_length: 13
j_call: TRBJ1-6
cdr3_aa: CASSLPRDSPLHF

v_call: TRBV29-1
cdr3_length: 12
j_call: TRBJ2-1
cdr3_aa: CSVWDSNNEQFF

v_call: TRBV5-1
cdr3_length: 17
j_call: TRBJ2-5
cdr3_aa: CASSLGSRVGGQETQYF

v_call: TRBV20-1
cdr3_length: 14
j_call: TRBJ1-2
cdr3_aa: CSARALDGSWGYTF

v_call: TRBV12-3/TRBV12-4
cdr3_length: 14
j_call: TRBJ2-1
cdr3_aa: CASSFPGGDNEQFF

v_call: TRBV12-3/TRBV12-4
cdr3_length: 13
j_call: TRBJ1-2
cdr3_aa: CASSPQWGYGYTF

v_call: TRBV4-2
cdr3_length: 16
j_call: TRBJ2-5
cdr3_aa: CASSQGAGTKGETQYF

v_call: TRBV28
cdr3_length: 14
j_call: TRBJ1-6
cdr3_aa: CASSSGVYNSPLHF

v_call: TRBV14
cdr3_length: 13
j_call: TRBJ2-7
cdr3_aa: CASSPPGWYEQYF

v_call: TRBV6-1
cdr3_length: 14
j_call: TRBJ2-2
cdr3_aa: CAALTRGITGELFF

v_call: TRBV5-1
cdr3_length: 15
j_call: TRBJ2-3
cdr3_aa: CASSLWGGRTDTQYF

v_call: TRBV27
cdr3_length: 17
j_call: TRBJ2-7
cdr3_aa: CASSQAPLSDAAYEQYF

v_call: TRBV7-9
cdr3_length: 15
j_call: TRBJ2-5
cdr3_aa: CASSLGGDLIPSQYF

v_call: TRBV7-9
cdr3_length: 16
j_call: TRBJ2-7
cdr3_aa: CASRGPLSGDLHEQYF

v_call: TRBV2
cdr3_length: 15
j_call: TRBJ2-1
cdr3_aa: CASRDWTGAYNEQFF

v_call: TRBV7-8
cdr3_length: 14
j_call: TRBJ2-1
cdr3_aa: CASSSQPGANEQFF

v_call: TRBV5-1
cdr3_length: 15
j_call: TRBJ2-5
cdr3_aa: CASSLANWDEETQYF

v_call: TRBV7-9
cdr3_length: 14
j_call: TRBJ2-2
cdr3_aa: CASNQGTATGELFF

v_call: TRBV29-1
cdr3_length: 12
j_call: TRBJ2-5
cdr3_aa: CSVEGRGETQYF

v_call: TRBV12-3/TRBV12-4
cdr3_length: 13
j_call: TRBJ2-2
cdr3_aa: CSSSLIAAGELFF

v_call: TRBV5-1
cdr3_length: 17
j_call: TRBJ2-1
cdr3_aa: CASSVTSGGASYNEQFF

v_call: TRBV4-1
cdr3_length: 15
j_call: TRBJ2-1
cdr3_aa: CASSQVRTPYNEQFF

v_call: TRBV5-1
cdr3_length: 15
j_call: TRBJ2-6
cdr3_aa: CASSLTVSGANVLTF

v_call: TRBV27
cdr3_length: 13
j_call: TRBJ1-1
cdr3_aa: CASSGQVASEAFF

v_call: TRBV5-1
cdr3_length: 16
j_call: TRBJ1-6
cdr3_aa: CASSPDRDNYNSPLHF

v_call: TRBV12-5
cdr3_length: 13
j_call: TRBJ1-5
cdr3_aa: CASVQGGNQPQHF

v_call: TRBV12-3/TRBV12-4
cdr3_length: 15
j_call: TRBJ2-5
cdr3_aa: CASASWRGYKETQYF

v_call: TRBV27
cdr3_length: 15
j_call: TRBJ2-5
cdr3_aa: CASSFYPGAQETQYF

v_call: TRBV7-2
cdr3_length: 12
j_call: TRBJ1-5
cdr3_aa: CASSKSNQPQHF

v_call: TRBV6-1
cdr3_length: 14
j_call: TRBJ2-7
cdr3_aa: CASSEATDTYEQYF

v_call: TRBV27
cdr3_length: 14
j_call: TRBJ2-1
cdr3_aa: CASSWAGRRDEQFF

v_call: TRBV5-1
cdr3_length: 16
j_call: TRBJ2-7
cdr3_aa: CASTPLGAGSSYEQYF

v_call: TRBV7-8
cdr3_length: 16
j_call: TRBJ1-5
cdr3_aa: CASSLFGTGKDQPQHF

v_call: TRBV12-3/TRBV12-4
cdr3_length: 14
j_call: TRBJ1-5
cdr3_aa: CASRGRQVNQPQHF

v_call: TRBV3-1
cdr3_length: 14
j_call: TRBJ2-7
cdr3_aa: CASSRLGQGSEQYF

v_call: TRBV19
cdr3_length: 9
j_call: TRBJ2-7
cdr3_aa: CARPYEQYF